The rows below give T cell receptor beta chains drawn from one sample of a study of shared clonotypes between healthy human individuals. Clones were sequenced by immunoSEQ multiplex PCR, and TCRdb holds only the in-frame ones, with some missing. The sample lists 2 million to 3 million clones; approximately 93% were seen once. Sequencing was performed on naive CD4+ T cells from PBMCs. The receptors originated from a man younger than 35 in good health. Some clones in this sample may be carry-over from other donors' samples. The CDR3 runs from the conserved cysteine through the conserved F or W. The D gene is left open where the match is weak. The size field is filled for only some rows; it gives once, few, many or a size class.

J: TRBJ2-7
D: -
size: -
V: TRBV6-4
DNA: TGTGCCAGCAGTCTCTCCCCGACAGGCTTGAAGGAGCAGTACTTC
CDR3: CASSLSPTGLKEQYF

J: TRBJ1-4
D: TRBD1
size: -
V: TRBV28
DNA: TGTGCCAGCAGTTTACCAGGGGGAACGACAACTAATGAAAAACTGTTTTTT
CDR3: CASSLPGGTTTNEKLFF

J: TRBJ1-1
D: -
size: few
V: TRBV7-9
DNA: TGTGCCAGCGATGGGGGGACTGAAGCTTTCTTT
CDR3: CASDGGTEAFF

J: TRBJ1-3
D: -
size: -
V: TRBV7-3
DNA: TGTGCCAGCAGCTCAGGAGCGGCTGGAAACACCATATATTTT
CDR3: CASSSGAAGNTIYF

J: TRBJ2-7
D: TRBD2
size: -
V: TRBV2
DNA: TGTGCCAGCAGCCCCCGTTGGACTAGCGGCCCCACTCATGACGAGCAGTACTTC
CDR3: CASSPRWTSGPTHDEQYF

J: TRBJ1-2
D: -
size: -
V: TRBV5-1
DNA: TGCGCCAGCAGCCCCGGGGGGGCAAACTATGGCTACACCTTC
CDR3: CASSPGGANYGYTF

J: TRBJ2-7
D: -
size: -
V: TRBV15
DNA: TGTGCCACCAGCAGAGAACTAGCCACCTACGAGCAGTACTTC
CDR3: CATSRELATYEQYF

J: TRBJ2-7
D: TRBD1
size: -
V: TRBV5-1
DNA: TGCGCCAGCAGCTCAGGGACAGGGGTTTACGAGCAGTACTTC
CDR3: CASSSGTGVYEQYF

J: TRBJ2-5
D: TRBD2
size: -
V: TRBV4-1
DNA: TGCGCCAGCAGCCAAGATCGGGGGGGTGTACAAGAGACCCAGTACTTC
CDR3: CASSQDRGGVQETQYF

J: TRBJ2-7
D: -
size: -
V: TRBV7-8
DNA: TGTGCCAGCAGCCCCTATCGGCTCCCGGCGGGGATCAGCTCCTACGAGCAGTACTTC
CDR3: CASSPYRLPAGISSYEQYF

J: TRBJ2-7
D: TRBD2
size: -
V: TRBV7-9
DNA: TGTGCCAGCAGCTCTAACCCAGCGGGAGGCCCATCCTACGAGCAGTACTTC
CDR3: CASSSNPAGGPSYEQYF

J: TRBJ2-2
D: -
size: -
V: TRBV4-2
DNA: TGTGCCAGCAGCCAAGCACCGACCACGAACACCGGGGAGCTGTTTTTT
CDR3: CASSQAPTTNTGELFF

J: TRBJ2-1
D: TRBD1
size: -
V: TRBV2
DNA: TGTGCCAGCAGGGAAGACAGGGACAATGAGCAGTTCTTC
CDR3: CASREDRDNEQFF

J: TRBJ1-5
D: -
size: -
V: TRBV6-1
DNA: TGTGCCAGCCGAAGGGTTAACAATCAGCCCCAGCATTTT
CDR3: CASRRVNNQPQHF

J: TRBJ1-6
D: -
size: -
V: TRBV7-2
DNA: TGTGCCAGCAGCTTAGATAGAGGTTCACCCCTCCACTTT
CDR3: CASSLDRGSPLHF

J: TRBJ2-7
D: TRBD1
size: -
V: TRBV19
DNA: TGTGCCAGTAGAAATCCGGGACAGAACATTTACGAGCAGTACTTC
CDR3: CASRNPGQNIYEQYF

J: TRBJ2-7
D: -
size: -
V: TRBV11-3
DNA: TGTGCCAGCAGCTTAGACGGTCTAAGCTCCTACGAGCAGTACTTC
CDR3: CASSLDGLSSYEQYF

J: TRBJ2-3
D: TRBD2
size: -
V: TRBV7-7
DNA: TGTGCCAGCAGCTTAGGGTCTAGCGGGAGGACAGATACGCAGTATTTT
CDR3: CASSLGSSGRTDTQYF

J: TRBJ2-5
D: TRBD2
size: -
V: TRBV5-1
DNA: TGCGCCAGCAGCTCAAGACTAGCGGGACCCAACCAAGAGACCCAGTACTTC
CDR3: CASSSRLAGPNQETQYF

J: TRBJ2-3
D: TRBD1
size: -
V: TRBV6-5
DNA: TGTGCCAGCAGTGACAGGGGGGATACGCAGTATTTT
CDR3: CASSDRGDTQYF

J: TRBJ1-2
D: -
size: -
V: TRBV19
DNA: TGTGCCAGTAGTATAAGAGGGAACTATGGCTACACCTTC
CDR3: CASSIRGNYGYTF

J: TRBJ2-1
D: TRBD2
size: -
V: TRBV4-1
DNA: TGCGCCAGCAGCCAGGGTAGCGGGATTGGTGAGCAGTTCTTC
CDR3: CASSQGSGIGEQFF

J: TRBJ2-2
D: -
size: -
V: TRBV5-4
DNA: TGTGCCAGCAGCCGGTTGGCTAAGAACACCGGGGAGCTGTTTTTT
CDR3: CASSRLAKNTGELFF

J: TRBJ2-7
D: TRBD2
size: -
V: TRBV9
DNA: TGTGCCAGCAGCGCCGGACTAGCGGGAGGCCCTTCCTACGAGCAGTACTTC
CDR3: CASSAGLAGGPSYEQYF

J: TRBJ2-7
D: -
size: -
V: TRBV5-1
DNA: TGCGCCAGCAGCTTGGTGCCAGGGGAACCCTACGAGCAGTACTTC
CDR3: CASSLVPGEPYEQYF

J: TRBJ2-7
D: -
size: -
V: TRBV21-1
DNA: TGTGCCAGAGCCGACCGAGCGAGCTCCTACGAGCAGTACTTC
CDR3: CARADRASSYEQYF

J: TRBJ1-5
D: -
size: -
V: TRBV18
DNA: TGTGCCAGCTCGAACACGGTGAATAGCAATCAGCCCCAGCATTTT
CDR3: CASSNTVNSNQPQHF

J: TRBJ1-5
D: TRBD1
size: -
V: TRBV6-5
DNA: TGTGCCAGCAGTTTCAACAGGGGTTCGGATCAGCCCCAGCATTTT
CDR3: CASSFNRGSDQPQHF

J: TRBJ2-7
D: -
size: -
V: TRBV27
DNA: TGTGCCAGCAGTTTATCGTCGGGGCATTCCTACGAGCAGTACTTC
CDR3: CASSLSSGHSYEQYF

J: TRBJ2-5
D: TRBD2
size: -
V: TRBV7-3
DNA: TGTGCCAGCAGCTCTCCTAGCGGGAGCTTGGGAGAGACCCAGTACTTC
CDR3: CASSSPSGSLGETQYF

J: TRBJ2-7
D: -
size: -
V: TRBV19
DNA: TGTGCCAGCGCGATTGTGGGGGGCCGAGAGCAGTACTTC
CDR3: CASAIVGGREQYF

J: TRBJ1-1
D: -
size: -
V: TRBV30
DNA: TGTGCCTGGAGTGTACGGCACAGCGTAAACACTGAAGCTTTCTTT
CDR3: CAWSVRHSVNTEAFF

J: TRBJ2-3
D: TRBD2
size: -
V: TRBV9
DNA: TGTGCCAGCAGCGTTACCCCCGGGGGGGAGGGATCAGATACGCAGTATTTT
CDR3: CASSVTPGGEGSDTQYF

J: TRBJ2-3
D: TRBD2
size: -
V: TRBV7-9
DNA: TGTGCCAGCAGCTACGGACTAGCGGGGACTACAGATACGCAGTATTTT
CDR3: CASSYGLAGTTDTQYF

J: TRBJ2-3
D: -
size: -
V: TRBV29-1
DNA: TGCAGCGTTGCCGCCAGTCAGGCAGATACGCAGTATTTT
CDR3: CSVAASQADTQYF

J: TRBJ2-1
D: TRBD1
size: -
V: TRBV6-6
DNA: TGTGCCAGCATTAGGACAGGGGGAGTGAATGAGCAGTTCTTC
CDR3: CASIRTGGVNEQFF

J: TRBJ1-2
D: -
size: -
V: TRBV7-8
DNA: TGTGCCAGCAGCCTAGACAGGATCTATGGCTACACCTTC
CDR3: CASSLDRIYGYTF

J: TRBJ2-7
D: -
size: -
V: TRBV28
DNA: TGTGCCAGCAGTCCCCGGATGCCTGAAGACGAGCAGTACTTC
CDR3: CASSPRMPEDEQYF

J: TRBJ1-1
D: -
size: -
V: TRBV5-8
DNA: TGTGCCAGCAGCACCTTTCCCGAATTGAACACTGAAGCTTTCTTT
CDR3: CASSTFPELNTEAFF

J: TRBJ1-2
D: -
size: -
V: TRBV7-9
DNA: TGTGCCAGCAGCTTAGAGTACTATGGCTACACCTTC
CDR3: CASSLEYYGYTF

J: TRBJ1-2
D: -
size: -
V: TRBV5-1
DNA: TGCGCCAGCAGCTTCCCCGACGGAGACGGAGGCTACACCTTC
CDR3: CASSFPDGDGGYTF

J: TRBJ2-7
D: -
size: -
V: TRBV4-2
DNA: TGTGCCAGCAGCCAGTCGTCTTCATACGAGCAGTACTTC
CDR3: CASSQSSSYEQYF

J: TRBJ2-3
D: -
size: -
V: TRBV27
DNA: TGTGCCAGCACCGTCACAGATACGCAGTATTTT
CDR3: CASTVTDTQYF

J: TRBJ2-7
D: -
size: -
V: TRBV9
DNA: TGTGCCAGTGGGGGGGACACCTACGAGCAGTACTTC
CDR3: CASGGDTYEQYF